These T cell receptor beta chains were read from a single sample in a study of T cell responses to AZD1222 COVID-19 vaccine. Generated by immunoSEQ multiplex PCR, the TCRdb table keeps only in-frame clones and is missing some. The sample holds about 100,000 clones, around nine tenths seen once. Source: peripheral blood, taken on day 0 of AZD1222 vaccination. The origin of the receptors is an adult in good health. The CDR3 runs from the conserved cysteine through the conserved F or W. A D gene is named only where the DNA matches it firmly. Clone size is given for some rows only: seen once, a few or many times, or a class if the clone is expanded.

clone_size: .
d_call: TRBD1
j_call: TRBJ1-6
v_call: TRBV6-5
cdr3_length: 14
cdr3_nt: TGTGCCAGCAGAACAGGGGGGAATAATTCACCCCTCCACTTT
cdr3_aa: CASRTGGNNSPLHF

clone_size: .
d_call: .
j_call: TRBJ1-1
v_call: TRBV7-9
cdr3_length: 13
cdr3_nt: TGTGCCAGCAGCTCTCTTGGGGGCCACCAAGCTTTCTTT
cdr3_aa: CASSSLGGHQAFF

clone_size: .
d_call: .
j_call: TRBJ2-2
v_call: TRBV9
cdr3_length: 13
cdr3_nt: TGTGCCAGCAGCCCCAATCATCCCGGGGAGCTGTTTTTT
cdr3_aa: CASSPNHPGELFF

clone_size: .
d_call: .
j_call: TRBJ2-1
v_call: TRBV5-6
cdr3_length: 13
cdr3_nt: TGTGCCAGCAGCTTGGGGGTCGACAATGAGCAGTTCTTC
cdr3_aa: CASSLGVDNEQFF

clone_size: .
d_call: .
j_call: TRBJ1-2
v_call: TRBV7-8
cdr3_length: 13
cdr3_nt: TGTGCCAGCAGCTACCCGGGGGGAGAGAGCTACACCTTC
cdr3_aa: CASSYPGGESYTF

clone_size: .
d_call: .
j_call: TRBJ2-1
v_call: TRBV2
cdr3_length: 13
cdr3_nt: TGTGCCAGCAGTGGCGATCTCCCCAGCGAGCAGTTCTTC
cdr3_aa: CASSGDLPSEQFF

clone_size: .
d_call: TRBD1
j_call: TRBJ1-4
v_call: TRBV19
cdr3_length: 15
cdr3_nt: TGTGCCAGTAGGAATCTACAGGGGGCAAATGAAAAACTGTTTTTT
cdr3_aa: CASRNLQGANEKLFF

clone_size: .
d_call: .
j_call: TRBJ2-7
v_call: TRBV2
cdr3_length: 15
cdr3_nt: TGTGCCAGCAGGTTGGAGGTTAGCAGGGGTGGCGAGCAGTACTTC
cdr3_aa: CASRLEVSRGGEQYF

clone_size: .
d_call: .
j_call: TRBJ1-1
v_call: TRBV19
cdr3_length: 14
cdr3_nt: TGTGCCAGTAGTACCACGGACCTGAACACTGAAGCTTTCTTT
cdr3_aa: CASSTTDLNTEAFF

clone_size: .
d_call: .
j_call: TRBJ2-2
v_call: TRBV5-5
cdr3_length: 16
cdr3_nt: TGTGCCAGCAGCTTGGGGCCCAGCGCGAACACCGGGGAGCTGTTTTTT
cdr3_aa: CASSLGPSANTGELFF

clone_size: .
d_call: .
j_call: TRBJ1-4
v_call: TRBV27
cdr3_length: 14
cdr3_nt: TGTGCCAGCAGTTTAATAAGGGGTGGGGAAAAACTGTTTTTT
cdr3_aa: CASSLIRGGEKLFF

clone_size: .
d_call: .
j_call: TRBJ1-6
v_call: TRBV7-9
cdr3_length: 16
cdr3_nt: TGTGCCACGATAAATGGTGACAGCTACCCTAATTCACCCCTCCACTTT
cdr3_aa: CATINGDSYPNSPLHF

clone_size: .
d_call: .
j_call: TRBJ2-7
v_call: TRBV6-2/TRBV6-3
cdr3_length: 11
cdr3_nt: TGTGCCAGCAGTTATTGGGCCGAGCAGTACTTC
cdr3_aa: CASSYWAEQYF

clone_size: .
d_call: .
j_call: TRBJ1-4
v_call: TRBV14
cdr3_length: 14
cdr3_nt: TGTGCCAGCAGCCTGATCGGGCCGGGGGAAAAACTGTTTTTT
cdr3_aa: CASSLIGPGEKLFF

clone_size: .
d_call: .
j_call: TRBJ1-2
v_call: TRBV3-1/TRBV3-2
cdr3_length: 12
cdr3_nt: TGTGCCAGCAGCCAAGTCGGTCATGGCTACACCTTC
cdr3_aa: CASSQVGHGYTF

clone_size: .
d_call: TRBD2
j_call: TRBJ2-1
v_call: TRBV28
cdr3_length: 16
cdr3_nt: TGTGCCAGCGGATCGGGAGGCGGGGGGGTGTACAATGAGCAGTTCTTC
cdr3_aa: CASGSGGGGVYNEQFF

clone_size: .
d_call: .
j_call: TRBJ1-3
v_call: TRBV21-1
cdr3_length: 16
cdr3_nt: TGTGCCAGCAGCAGGGGGCCGAAGAGCTCTGGAAACACCATATATTTT
cdr3_aa: CASSRGPKSSGNTIYF

clone_size: .
d_call: .
j_call: TRBJ1-3
v_call: TRBV28
cdr3_length: 15
cdr3_nt: TGTGCCAGCAGTTTAGAACAGGCTACTGGAAACACCATATATTTT
cdr3_aa: CASSLEQATGNTIYF

clone_size: once
d_call: TRBD1
j_call: TRBJ2-5
v_call: TRBV5-4
cdr3_length: 14
cdr3_nt: TGTGCCAGCAGCCCGGGACAGGTCCAAGAGACCCAGTACTTC
cdr3_aa: CASSPGQVQETQYF

clone_size: .
d_call: .
j_call: TRBJ1-1
v_call: TRBV11-1
cdr3_length: 14
cdr3_nt: TGTGCCAGCAGCTTACTTTTTACCGGCACTGAAGCTTTCTTT
cdr3_aa: CASSLLFTGTEAFF

clone_size: .
d_call: .
j_call: TRBJ1-6
v_call: TRBV7-3
cdr3_length: 15
cdr3_nt: TGTGCCAGCAGCCAGACTGGGACAACGAATTCACCCCTCCACTTT
cdr3_aa: CASSQTGTTNSPLHF

clone_size: .
d_call: .
j_call: TRBJ2-7
v_call: TRBV6-1
cdr3_length: 14
cdr3_nt: TGTGCCAGCAGTGATACAGGCCTATCCTACGAGCAGTACTTC
cdr3_aa: CASSDTGLSYEQYF

clone_size: .
d_call: .
j_call: TRBJ2-1
v_call: TRBV5-1
cdr3_length: 16
cdr3_nt: TGCGCCAGCAGCTTGGAAGTAGGGCCCGGGCACAATGAGCAGTTCTTC
cdr3_aa: CASSLEVGPGHNEQFF

clone_size: .
d_call: .
j_call: TRBJ1-4
v_call: TRBV6-5
cdr3_length: 15
cdr3_nt: TGTGCCAGCAGTTACTCGGGAGACGCCGGGGAAAAACTGTTTTTT
cdr3_aa: CASSYSGDAGEKLFF

clone_size: .
d_call: .
j_call: TRBJ1-1
v_call: TRBV3-1/TRBV3-2
cdr3_length: 15
cdr3_nt: TGTGCCAGCAGCCAAGATAGGGTCGGGAACACTGAAGCTTTCTTT
cdr3_aa: CASSQDRVGNTEAFF

clone_size: .
d_call: TRBD2
j_call: TRBJ2-5
v_call: TRBV10-3
cdr3_length: 17
cdr3_nt: TGTGCCATCAGATCAGGGGCGAACGGGGGGGCATTTGAGACCCAGTACTTC
cdr3_aa: CAIRSGANGGAFETQYF

clone_size: .
d_call: TRBD1
j_call: TRBJ1-3
v_call: TRBV11-2
cdr3_length: 17
cdr3_nt: TGTGCCAGCAGCTCAGCTCCCGGGACAGTCTCCGGAAACACCATATATTTT
cdr3_aa: CASSSAPGTVSGNTIYF

clone_size: .
d_call: TRBD1
j_call: TRBJ1-1
v_call: TRBV4-2
cdr3_length: 15
cdr3_nt: TGTGCCAGCAGCCGGACAGGGGGAATGAACACTGAAGCTTTCTTT
cdr3_aa: CASSRTGGMNTEAFF

clone_size: .
d_call: TRBD1
j_call: TRBJ1-1
v_call: TRBV4-1
cdr3_length: 14
cdr3_nt: TGCGCCAGCAGCCAAGGACAGGGTCACACTGAAGCTTTCTTT
cdr3_aa: CASSQGQGHTEAFF

clone_size: .
d_call: .
j_call: TRBJ1-6
v_call: TRBV27
cdr3_length: 13
cdr3_nt: TGTGCCAGCAGTTTCCGCGGGGGATCACCCCTCCACTTT
cdr3_aa: CASSFRGGSPLHF

clone_size: .
d_call: TRBD1
j_call: TRBJ1-3
v_call: TRBV18
cdr3_length: 16
cdr3_nt: TGTGCCAGCTCACCCTCCCCAGGGGGCTATGGAAACACCATATATTTT
cdr3_aa: CASSPSPGGYGNTIYF

clone_size: .
d_call: .
j_call: TRBJ2-7
v_call: TRBV6-5
cdr3_length: 13
cdr3_nt: TGTGCCGGCGGACAGTCTTCCTCCTACGAGCAGTACTTC
cdr3_aa: CAGGQSSSYEQYF

clone_size: .
d_call: .
j_call: TRBJ1-1
v_call: TRBV5-5
cdr3_length: 14
cdr3_nt: TGTGCCAGCAGCTTGGTAGGGGAGACCAGTGAAGCTTTCTTT
cdr3_aa: CASSLVGETSEAFF

clone_size: few
d_call: .
j_call: TRBJ1-6
v_call: TRBV5-1
cdr3_length: 14
cdr3_nt: TGCGCCAGCAGCGAGCGGCCTGGTAATTCACCCCTCCACTTT
cdr3_aa: CASSERPGNSPLHF

clone_size: .
d_call: .
j_call: TRBJ2-7
v_call: TRBV19
cdr3_length: 13
cdr3_nt: TGTGCCAGTAGTATCGGGGGTACCTACGAGCAGTACTTC
cdr3_aa: CASSIGGTYEQYF

clone_size: few
d_call: .
j_call: TRBJ2-2
v_call: TRBV3-1/TRBV3-2
cdr3_length: 14
cdr3_nt: TGTGCCAGCAGTCCCACTTTAGCGACCGGGGAGCTGTTTTTT
cdr3_aa: CASSPTLATGELFF

clone_size: few
d_call: .
j_call: TRBJ1-3
v_call: TRBV18
cdr3_length: 13
cdr3_nt: TGTGCCAGCTCGGGGGATATTGGAAACACCATATATTTT
cdr3_aa: CASSGDIGNTIYF

clone_size: .
d_call: .
j_call: TRBJ1-1
v_call: TRBV19
cdr3_length: 11
cdr3_nt: TGTGCCAGTATTGCGGAATCAGAAGCTTTCTTT
cdr3_aa: CASIAESEAFF

clone_size: .
d_call: .
j_call: TRBJ1-6
v_call: TRBV9
cdr3_length: 13
cdr3_nt: TGTGCCAGCAGCGTAGATTATAATTCACCCCTCCACTTT
cdr3_aa: CASSVDYNSPLHF

clone_size: .
d_call: .
j_call: TRBJ1-2
v_call: TRBV20-1
cdr3_length: 11
cdr3_nt: TGCAGTGCTAAAGAACTCTATGGCTACACCTTC
cdr3_aa: CSAKELYGYTF

clone_size: .
d_call: .
j_call: TRBJ1-1
v_call: TRBV6-2/TRBV6-3
cdr3_length: 13
cdr3_nt: TGTGCCAGCAGTTATCAATGGGGCACTGAAGCTTTCTTT
cdr3_aa: CASSYQWGTEAFF

clone_size: .
d_call: TRBD2
j_call: TRBJ2-7
v_call: TRBV6-4
cdr3_length: 17
cdr3_nt: TGTGCCAGCAGTGACCCTACTTGTGGCGGGGGGGACCACGAGCAGTACTTC
cdr3_aa: CASSDPTCGGGDHEQYF

clone_size: .
d_call: .
j_call: TRBJ1-2
v_call: TRBV10-1
cdr3_length: 15
cdr3_nt: TGCGCCAGCAGTGAGTCGCAGGGGTTGAGTTATGGCTACACCTTC
cdr3_aa: CASSESQGLSYGYTF

clone_size: .
d_call: .
j_call: TRBJ2-1
v_call: TRBV25-1
cdr3_length: 15
cdr3_nt: TGTGCCAGCAGTCCTGGGCCTGAGGATGATCGGGAGCAGTTCTTC
cdr3_aa: CASSPGPEDDREQFF

clone_size: .
d_call: .
j_call: TRBJ2-7
v_call: TRBV29-1
cdr3_length: 13
cdr3_nt: TGCAGCGTTGTGGTCATCCGGGGCCACGAGCAGTACTTC
cdr3_aa: CSVVVIRGHEQYF

clone_size: .
d_call: .
j_call: TRBJ2-1
v_call: TRBV27
cdr3_length: 13
cdr3_nt: TGTGCCAGCTCGTGGGGGCAGAGCAATGAGCAGTTCTTC
cdr3_aa: CASSWGQSNEQFF

clone_size: .
d_call: .
j_call: TRBJ1-1
v_call: TRBV5-6
cdr3_length: 13
cdr3_nt: TGTGCCAGCATAGGTGATATGAACACTGAAGCTTTCTTT
cdr3_aa: CASIGDMNTEAFF

clone_size: .
d_call: .
j_call: TRBJ2-1
v_call: TRBV12-3/TRBV12-4
cdr3_length: 12
cdr3_nt: TGTGCCAGCAGTCCTACCTCCAATGAGCAGTTCTTC
cdr3_aa: CASSPTSNEQFF

clone_size: .
d_call: .
j_call: TRBJ2-7
v_call: TRBV7-2
cdr3_length: 17
cdr3_nt: TGTGCCAGCAGCCCCCTCGGGCGGGGTGTGGAGTCCTACGAGCAGTACTTC
cdr3_aa: CASSPLGRGVESYEQYF

clone_size: .
d_call: TRBD2
j_call: TRBJ2-3
v_call: TRBV7-2
cdr3_length: 15
cdr3_nt: TGTGCCAGCAGCTTGCCGGGGGGGTCGATAGATACGCAGTATTTT
cdr3_aa: CASSLPGGSIDTQYF

clone_size: .
d_call: .
j_call: TRBJ2-2
v_call: TRBV7-9
cdr3_length: 16
cdr3_nt: TGTGCCAGCAGCTTAGGGAGCCAGATGAACACCGGGGAGCTGTTTTTT
cdr3_aa: CASSLGSQMNTGELFF

clone_size: few
d_call: .
j_call: TRBJ2-3
v_call: TRBV28
cdr3_length: 15
cdr3_nt: TGTGCCAGCAGTTTTACGGCGGAGGGCACAGATACGCAGTATTTT
cdr3_aa: CASSFTAEGTDTQYF

clone_size: .
d_call: .
j_call: TRBJ1-2
v_call: TRBV3-1/TRBV3-2
cdr3_length: 13
cdr3_nt: TGTGCCAGCAGCCGGGGGACAACGTTAGGCTACACCTTC
cdr3_aa: CASSRGTTLGYTF

clone_size: few
d_call: .
j_call: TRBJ2-5
v_call: TRBV3-1/TRBV3-2
cdr3_length: 15
cdr3_nt: TGTGCCAGCAGCCAAGAAACAGGGTGGCAAGAGACCCAGTACTTC
cdr3_aa: CASSQETGWQETQYF

clone_size: .
d_call: .
j_call: TRBJ2-2
v_call: TRBV12-5
cdr3_length: 13
cdr3_nt: TGTGCTAGTGGACCCTCGGGGAGCAGGGAGCTGTTTTTT
cdr3_aa: CASGPSGSRELFF

clone_size: .
d_call: .
j_call: TRBJ1-1
v_call: TRBV5-6
cdr3_length: 13
cdr3_nt: TGTGCCAGCAGCTTGGGGTTCTGGGCTGAAGCTTTCTTT
cdr3_aa: CASSLGFWAEAFF

clone_size: .
d_call: .
j_call: TRBJ1-4
v_call: TRBV5-1
cdr3_length: 13
cdr3_nt: TGCGCCAGCAGCTTGGGACAAAGGGAAAAACTGTTTTTT
cdr3_aa: CASSLGQREKLFF

clone_size: .
d_call: .
j_call: TRBJ1-6
v_call: TRBV19
cdr3_length: 13
cdr3_nt: TGTGCCAGTAGTATCGACAGCAATTCACCCCTCCACTTT
cdr3_aa: CASSIDSNSPLHF

clone_size: .
d_call: .
j_call: TRBJ1-1
v_call: TRBV6-5
cdr3_length: 16
cdr3_nt: TGTGCCAGCAGTTACTCGACTTTGGGGGTCGGGACTGAAGCTTTCTTT
cdr3_aa: CASSYSTLGVGTEAFF